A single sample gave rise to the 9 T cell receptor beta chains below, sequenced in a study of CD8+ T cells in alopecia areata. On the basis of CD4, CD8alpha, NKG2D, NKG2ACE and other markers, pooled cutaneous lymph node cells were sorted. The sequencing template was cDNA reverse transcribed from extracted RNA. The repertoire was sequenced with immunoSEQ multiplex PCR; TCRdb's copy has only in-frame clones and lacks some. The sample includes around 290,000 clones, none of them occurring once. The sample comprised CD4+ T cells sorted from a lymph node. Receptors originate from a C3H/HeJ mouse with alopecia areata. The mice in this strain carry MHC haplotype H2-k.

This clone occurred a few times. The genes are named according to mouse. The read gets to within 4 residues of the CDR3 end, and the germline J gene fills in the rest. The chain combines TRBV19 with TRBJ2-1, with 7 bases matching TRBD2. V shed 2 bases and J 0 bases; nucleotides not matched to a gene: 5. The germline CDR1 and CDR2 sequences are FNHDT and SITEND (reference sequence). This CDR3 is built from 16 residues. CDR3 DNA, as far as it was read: TGTGCCAGCAGTATCTTGGGGGGAAATAACTATGCT. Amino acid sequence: CASSILGGNNYA. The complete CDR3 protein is CASSILGGNNYAEQFF.

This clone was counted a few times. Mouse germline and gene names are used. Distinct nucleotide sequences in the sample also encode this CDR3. The CDR3 sequence: CASKRQGANSDYTF. CDR3 DNA (partial): TGTGCCAGCAAAAGACAGGGGGCAAACTCC. The V gene is TRBV13-1, the J gene TRBJ1-2; 9 bases are a match to TRBD1. The read gets to within 4 residues of the CDR3 end, and the germline J gene fills in the rest. The CDR3 has 14 residues. Germline trimming cut 6 bases from V and 0 bases from J; bases unmatched to any gene: 3. Germline V gene sequence: CDR1 NSHNY, CDR2 SYGAGN.

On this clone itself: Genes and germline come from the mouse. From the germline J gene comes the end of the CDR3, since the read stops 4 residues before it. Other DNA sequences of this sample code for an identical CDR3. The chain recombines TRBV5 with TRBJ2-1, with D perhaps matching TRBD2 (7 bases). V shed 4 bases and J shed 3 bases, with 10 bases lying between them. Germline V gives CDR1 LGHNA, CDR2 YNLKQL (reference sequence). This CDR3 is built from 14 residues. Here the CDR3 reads CASSPLGAYAEQFF. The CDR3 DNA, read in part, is TGTGCCAGCAGCCCGCTGGGGGCCTATGCT.

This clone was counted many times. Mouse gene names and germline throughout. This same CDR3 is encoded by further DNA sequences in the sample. CDR3 region: CASSIARNTGQLYF. The sequenced part of the CDR3 DNA is TGTGCCAGCAGTATTGCCAGAAACACCGGG. The chain links TRBV19 to TRBJ2-2; the D is unclear. Read data end 4 residues before the CDR3 end; the end is taken from the germline J gene. V was cut by 2 bases and J by 1 base, with 6 bases left in between. In germline, CDR1 is FNHDT, CDR2 SITEND (reference sequence). CDR3 length equals 14 residues.

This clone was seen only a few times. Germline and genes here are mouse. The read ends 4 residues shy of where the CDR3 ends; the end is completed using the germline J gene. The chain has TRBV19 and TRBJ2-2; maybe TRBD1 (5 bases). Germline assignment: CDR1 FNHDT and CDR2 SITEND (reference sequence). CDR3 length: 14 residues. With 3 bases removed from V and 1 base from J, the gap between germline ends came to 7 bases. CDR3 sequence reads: CASSKGKNTGQLYF. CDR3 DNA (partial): TGTGCCAGCAGTAAGGGGAAAAACACCGGG.

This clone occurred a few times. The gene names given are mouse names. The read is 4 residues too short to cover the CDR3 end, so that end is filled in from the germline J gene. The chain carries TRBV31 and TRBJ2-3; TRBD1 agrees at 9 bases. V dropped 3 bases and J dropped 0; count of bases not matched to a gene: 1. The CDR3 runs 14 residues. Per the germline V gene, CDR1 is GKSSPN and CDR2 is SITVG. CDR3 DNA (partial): TGTGCCTGGAGCGGACAGGGGAGTGCAGAA. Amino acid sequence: CAWSGQGSAE. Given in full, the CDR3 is CAWSGQGSAETLYF.

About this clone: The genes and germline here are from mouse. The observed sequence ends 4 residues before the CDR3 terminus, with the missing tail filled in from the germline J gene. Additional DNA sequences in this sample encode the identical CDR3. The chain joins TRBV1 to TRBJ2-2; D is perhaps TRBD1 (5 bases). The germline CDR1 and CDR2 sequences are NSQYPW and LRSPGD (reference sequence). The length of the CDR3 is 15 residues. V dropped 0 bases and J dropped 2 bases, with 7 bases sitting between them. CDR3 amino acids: CTCSADQGNTGQLYF. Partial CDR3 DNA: TGCACCTGCAGTGCAGATCAGGGTAACACCGGG.

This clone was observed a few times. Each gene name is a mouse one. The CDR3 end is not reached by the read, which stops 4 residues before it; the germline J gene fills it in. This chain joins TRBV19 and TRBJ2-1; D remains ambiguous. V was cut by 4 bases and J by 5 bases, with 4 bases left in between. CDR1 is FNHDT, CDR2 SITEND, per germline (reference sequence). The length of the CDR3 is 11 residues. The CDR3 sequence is CASSSNAEQFF. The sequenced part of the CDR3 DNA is TGTGCCAGCAGTTCAAATGCT.

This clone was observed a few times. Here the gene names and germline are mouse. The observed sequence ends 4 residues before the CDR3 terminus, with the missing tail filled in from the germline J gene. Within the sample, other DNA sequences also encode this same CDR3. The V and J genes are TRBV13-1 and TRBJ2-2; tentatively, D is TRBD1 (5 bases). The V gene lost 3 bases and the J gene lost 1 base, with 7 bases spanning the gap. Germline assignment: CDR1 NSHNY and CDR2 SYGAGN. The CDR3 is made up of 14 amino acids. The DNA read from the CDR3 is TGTGCCAGCAGTGCGACAGAAAACACCGGG. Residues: CASSATENTG. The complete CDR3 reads CASSATENTGQLYF.